This TCR beta chain was identified during a study of relationships among human T cell subsets. CDR1 and CDR2 (germline): SGHRS, YFSETQ. This CDR3 contains 11 residues. Semiquantitative ARM-PCR amplified T cell receptor alpha and beta CDR3 regions from mRNA. Exponential amplification used communal superprimers after tagged nested gene-specific primers in ARM-PCR. Using its own MiXCR run on the multiplex PCR reads, TCRdb lists one record per CDR3 protein. The sample contains roughly 15,000 distinct CDR3 sequences, roughly 60% of which appear only once. Anti-CD25 beads selected CD4+CD25+ regulatory T cells from positively selected CD4+ cells. Details on this clonotype: The junction departs from germline at one end; a sequencing error may be responsible.

Sequencing was done on a sample of Tregs sorted from blood. This clonotype originated in a middle-aged man in good health. The V and J genes are TRBV5-1 and TRBJ2-3, with D unresolved. CDR3 sequence reads: CTSSAYDTQYF. The DNA for the CDR3 is TGCACCAGCAGCGCCTACGATACGCAGTATTTT.